A selection of T cell receptor beta chains follows, all from one sample in a study of cytomegalovirus exposure and HLA in healthy donors. The protocol was immunoSEQ multiplex PCR, while the TCRdb copy is restricted to in-frame clones and leaves out a portion. This sample has 150,000 to 200,000 clones, with more than 75% found just once. Material for sequencing was PBMCs. These receptors all come from a girl between 10 and 17 years old in good health and CMV-seropositive. CDR3s include the opening cysteine and the closing phenylalanine or tryptophan. The D gene is left open where the match is weak. Clone size is not always given. Where it is, it says once, few, many or a class for expanded clones.

TRBV5-4	TRBJ2-2	TRBD1	once	17	TGTGCCAGCAGCCTCCCGCCGGGACAGGGTCTGTCCGGGGAGCTGTTTTTT	CASSLPPGQGLSGELFF
TRBV7-9	TRBJ2-2	-	-	15	TGTGCCAGCAGCCCCACCGCGGCCGCCACCGGGGAGCTGTTTTTT	CASSPTAAATGELFF
TRBV6-1	TRBJ2-4	TRBD1	-	15	TGTGCCAGCAGTGAAACAGGAACAGGGGGTTACATTCAGTACTTC	CASSETGTGGYIQYF
TRBV27	TRBJ1-3	-	-	13	TGTGCCAGCAGCTCCTACGCTGGAAACACCATATATTTT	CASSSYAGNTIYF
TRBV7-3	TRBJ2-2	-	-	15	TGTGCCAGCTCCACCGGGGGACCCAACACCGGGGAGCTGTTTTTT	CASSTGGPNTGELFF
TRBV9	TRBJ2-2	-	few	12	TGTGCCAGCTCGCAGGGGAACGGGGAGCTGTTTTTT	CASSQGNGELFF
TRBV7-3	TRBJ2-7	-	-	16	TGTGCCAGCAGCTCCGAGGAAAGCGCCCCAGGGTACGAGCAGTACTTC	CASSSEESAPGYEQYF
TRBV7-5	TRBJ2-1	-	few	18	TGTGCCAGAAGCTTAGCGGGGAGGGAACGACAGGTTTACAATGAGCAGTTCTTC	CARSLAGRERQVYNEQFF
TRBV2	TRBJ1-2	TRBD1	-	15	TGTGCCAGCAGCCAAGGGGACAGTTCTAGCGATGGCTACACCTTC	CASSQGDSSSDGYTF
TRBV30	TRBJ1-1	-	-	11	TGTGCCTGGAAGACAGGTGAAGGGGCTTTCTTT	CAWKTGEGAFF
TRBV28	TRBJ1-2	TRBD1	-	15	TGTGCCAGCAGTCTCTCGGACAGGGGGCTGTATGGCTACACCTTC	CASSLSDRGLYGYTF
TRBV4-3	TRBJ1-3	-	-	17	TGCGCCAGCAGCCAAGATCCGGCCAGGCTCTCTGGAAACACCATATATTTT	CASSQDPARLSGNTIYF
TRBV28	TRBJ2-7	TRBD1	-	15	TGTGCCAGCATTCCCTCCGGGACAGAGACCTACGAGCAGTACTTC	CASIPSGTETYEQYF
TRBV6-1	TRBJ1-5	-	-	16	TGTGCCAGCAGTGAAGAGGTTGCGACTTGGAATCAGCCCCAGCATTTT	CASSEEVATWNQPQHF
TRBV27	TRBJ1-2	-	-	15	TGTGCCAGCAGTTTAGGTTGGGGGCGGCTTTATGGCTACACCTTC	CASSLGWGRLYGYTF
TRBV30	TRBJ1-2	-	few	13	TGTGCCTGGTCCAGCGCGTTCTTGGGTGGCTACACCTTC	CAWSSAFLGGYTF
TRBV2	TRBJ2-1	TRBD1	once	15	TGTGCCAGCAGTAGGGACAGGAGCTCCTACAATGAGCAGTTCTTC	CASSRDRSSYNEQFF
TRBV9	TRBJ2-2	-	-	14	TGTGCCAGCAGCGTCACTACGAACACCGGGGAGCTGTTTTTT	CASSVTTNTGELFF
TRBV15	TRBJ2-3	-	few	16	TGTGCCACCAGCCCCCGGACAGTGTCTAGCACAGATACGCAGTATTTT	CATSPRTVSSTDTQYF
TRBV11-2	TRBJ2-2	TRBD1	-	16	TGTGCCAGCAGCGACCGACAGGGGCCGACCGCCGGGGAGCTGTTTTTT	CASSDRQGPTAGELFF
TRBV27	TRBJ2-7	-	-	12	TGTGCCAGCAGTCCCAGCTCCTACGAGCAGTACTTC	CASSPSSYEQYF
TRBV7-8	TRBJ1-1	-	-	15	TGTGCCAGCAGCTTAGGCCAGGGGCTGAACACTGAAGCTTTCTTT	CASSLGQGLNTEAFF
TRBV2	TRBJ1-1	TRBD1	-	13	TGTGCCAGCAGTGGTGACAGGGGCACTGAAGCTTTCTTT	CASSGDRGTEAFF
TRBV6-1	TRBJ1-2	-	-	14	TGTGCCAGCAGTGAACAGCTAGCTAACTATGGCTACACCTTC	CASSEQLANYGYTF
TRBV27	TRBJ2-2	-	-	13	TGTGCCAGCAGTTTCTCAGGGACCGGGGAGCTGTTTTTT	CASSFSGTGELFF
TRBV5-6	TRBJ2-7	TRBD1	-	14	TGTGCCAGCAGTTTCGACAGGGCAGGGTACGAGCAGTACTTC	CASSFDRAGYEQYF
TRBV6-1	TRBJ1-1	TRBD1	-	15	TGTGCCATCAGTCCAGTCCGGGACAGGAACACTGAAGCTTTCTTT	CAISPVRDRNTEAFF
TRBV9	TRBJ1-5	TRBD1	-	15	TGTGCCAGCAGCGGCCGACAGGGGCTGCTTGTGGCCCAGCATTTT	CASSGRQGLLVAQHF
TRBV19	TRBJ1-5	-	-	14	-	CASTSGQGSQPQHF
TRBV7-7	TRBJ2-1	-	-	15	TGTGCTAGCAGCTCTAACCGAAAAAGGGGTAATGAGCAGTTCTTC	CASSSNRKRGNEQFF
TRBV7-9	TRBJ2-7	TRBD2	once	14	TGTGCCAGCAGCTTACTAGCGGGAGGGGGCGAGCAGTACTTC	CASSLLAGGGEQYF
TRBV7-9	TRBJ2-1	-	-	14	TGTGCCAGCAGGGACGGGGACTCCTACAATGAGCAGTTCTTC	CASRDGDSYNEQFF
TRBV5-6	TRBJ1-2	-	-	13	TGTGCCAGCAGCTGGGGGGAAGCCCCCGGCTACACCTTC	CASSWGEAPGYTF
TRBV9	TRBJ2-2	TRBD2	-	14	TGTGCCAGCAGCCTGAGACTAGCGTCCGGGGAGCTGTTTTTT	CASSLRLASGELFF
TRBV27	TRBJ1-2	TRBD1	-	15	TGTGCCAGCAGTTTAGGAGGGGGCGGAGGCTATGGCTACACCTTC	CASSLGGGGGYGYTF
TRBV4-1	TRBJ2-7	-	-	18	TGCGCCAGCAGCCAAAACCCCTCCGCTGCGGACTACTCCTACGAGCAGTACTTC	CASSQNPSAADYSYEQYF
TRBV7-7	TRBJ1-5	TRBD1	few	15	TGTGCTAGCAGATCGACAGGGGCTGCCAATCAGCCCCAGCATTTT	CASRSTGAANQPQHF
TRBV2	TRBJ1-1	-	-	14	TGTGCCAGCAGTGTGGGTGGGGGGGGCACTGAAGCTTTCTTT	CASSVGGGGTEAFF
TRBV19	TRBJ1-5	-	-	16	TGTGCCAGCCACCTACAGGCCGACTTTAGCAATCAGCCCCAGCATTTT	CASHLQADFSNQPQHF
TRBV5-1	TRBJ1-4	-	-	16	TGCGCCAGCAGCTTGGATGGGAGCGGGGCTAATGAAAAACTGTTTTTT	CASSLDGSGANEKLFF
TRBV28	TRBJ1-2	-	-	12	TGTGCCAGCAGTTTTGAGGCCTATGGCTACACCTTC	CASSFEAYGYTF
TRBV5-4	TRBJ2-2	-	-	15	TGTGCCAGCCACCGAGGAGTACAAAACACCGGGGAGCTGTTTTTT	CASHRGVQNTGELFF
TRBV5-1	TRBJ2-2	-	-	16	TGCGCCAGCAGCTTGGATCCCAGCGGGAACACCGGGGAGCTGTTTTTT	CASSLDPSGNTGELFF
TRBV27	TRBJ1-1	TRBD1	-	16	TGTGCCAGCAGCCCTGGGACAGGGGGGTGGGACACTGAAGCTTTCTTT	CASSPGTGGWDTEAFF
TRBV7-3	TRBJ1-3	-	-	16	TGTGCCAGCAGCGCCCTGCCGGGACAATCCGGAAACACCATATATTTT	CASSALPGQSGNTIYF
TRBV28	TRBJ2-7	TRBD1	-	13	TGTGCCAGCACTCCAGGGGGACCCTACGAGCAGTACTTC	CASTPGGPYEQYF
TRBV18	TRBJ1-2	-	-	13	TGTGCCAACTCACCACCCTTTTTTAGTGGCTACACCTTC	CANSPPFFSGYTF
TRBV5-1	TRBJ2-3	TRBD2	-	15	TGCGCCAGCAGCTTGGTCGGGGGGAGCACAGATACGCAGTATTTT	CASSLVGGSTDTQYF
TRBV20-1	TRBJ1-1	-	-	11	TGCAGTGCTATCAAGAACACTGAAGCTTTCTTT	CSAIKNTEAFF
TRBV27	TRBJ2-7	TRBD1	-	13	TGTGCCAGCAGTCATACAGGGGCCTACGAGCAGTACTTC	CASSHTGAYEQYF
TRBV5-1	TRBJ1-4	-	-	15	TGCGCCAGCAGCTTGGGGGGAGGAGGTGGAGAAAAACTGTTTTTT	CASSLGGGGGEKLFF
TRBV11-2	TRBJ2-7	TRBD2	-	13	TGTGCCAGCTCCCAGACTAGCAGGTACGAGCAGTACTTC	CASSQTSRYEQYF
TRBV9	TRBJ2-3	-	-	18	TGTGCCAGCAGCGTAGCCTCGGGTAACCCCAGGGGCACAGATACGCAGTATTTT	CASSVASGNPRGTDTQYF
TRBV18	TRBJ2-6	TRBD1	-	17	TGTGCCAGCTCCGCCGGGACAGGGGACTCTGGGGCCAACGTCCTGACTTTC	CASSAGTGDSGANVLTF
TRBV11-3	TRBJ2-1	TRBD2	-	15	TGTGCCAGCAGCTTGTATAGCGGGGGGCTCAATGAGCAGTTCTTC	CASSLYSGGLNEQFF
TRBV25-1	TRBJ2-7	-	-	13	TGTGCCAGCAGCAATCTAATCTCCTACGAGCAGTACTTC	CASSNLISYEQYF
TRBV19	TRBJ2-3	-	-	15	TGTGCCAGTAGTATTACCGGGGTGAACACAGATACGCAGTATTTT	CASSITGVNTDTQYF